This T cell receptor (beta chain) was observed in a study of shared clonotypes between healthy human individuals. TCRdb keeps only in-frame clones here, not all; method: immunoSEQ multiplex PCR. The table lists around 2.1 million clones, more than 85% of them singletons. Terminally differentiated effector memory CD45RA+ cells were excluded by CCR7 positive selection of CD45RO-negative cells. The CDR3 has 15 amino acids. V shed 5 bases and J shed 5 bases, with 18 bases lying between them. Germline V gene sequence: CDR1 LNHDA, CDR2 SQIVND (reference sequence). This clonotype was sampled from a man between 18 and 29 years old in good health. Some clones in this sample may be carry-over from other donors' samples. This chain uses TRBV19 with TRBJ1-1; D is unresolved. The sample consisted of naive CD8+ T cells from PBMCs. For the CDR3, the DNA is TGTGCCAGTAGTTTCCGGGAAGCCTTTCGGACTGAAGCTTTCTTT. Its protein product is CASSFREAFRTEAFF. Complete variable domain (other parts from reference TRBV19 and TRBJ1-1): DGGITQSPKYLFRKEGQNVTLSCEQNLNHDAMYWYRQDPGQGLRLIYYSQIVNDFQKGDIAEGYSVSREKKESFPLTVTSAQKNPTAFYLCASSFREAFRTEAFFGQGTRLTVV.